This T cell receptor (beta chain) appears in the sequencing data of a study of T cell responses to AZD1222 COVID-19 vaccine. Germline V lookup: CDR1 MDHEN, CDR2 SYDVKM. V was pared by 2 bases and J by 0 bases, with 14 bases between. This CDR3 region has 16 residues. Profiling relied on immunoSEQ multiplex PCR, and the TCRdb table lists in-frame clones only, not all of them. The sample gives about 86,000 clones, more than 90% of which show up once; around 3% is in the top ten. The specimen comprised peripheral blood, sampled on day 0 of AZD1222 vaccination. This clonotype was obtained from an adult in good health. The rearrangement links TRBV28 to TRBJ2-7, with unresolved D. CDR3 sequence (DNA): TGTGCCAGCAGTTTAGGAAGGACGGCGAGCTCCTACGAGCAGTACTTC. Translation: CASSLGRTASSYEQYF. The full variable domain, its missing parts supplied by reference TRBV28 and TRBJ2-7, is DVKVTQSSRYLVKRTGEKVFLECVQDMDHENMFWYRQDPGLGLRLIYFSYDVKMKEKGDIPEGYSVSREKKERFSLILESASTNQTSMYLCASSLGRTASSYEQYFGPGTRLTVT.